This T cell receptor (beta chain) comes out of a study of blood T cell repertoires in COVID-19. Study details: Samples came from the United States, Italy and Spain, spanning acute and convalescent COVID-19. In each case, the material was cDNA or gDNA derived from T cells, B-cell-depleted T cells, or PBMCs.

Germline values: CDR1 KGHSH, CDR2 LQKENI. The CDR3 contains 18 residues. V lost 3 bases, J lost 1 base, and 18 bases lay in between. Study processing details: Nucleated cell counts were estimated from reference gene primer amplification. Libraries were prepared by immunoSEQ multiplex PCR; TCRdb keeps only in-frame clonotypes and omits some of them. V and J calls and clone size are given by that table; D and trimming were obtained from the DNA. The sample has around 300,000 clones; about nine tenths are singletons. The clonotype was recovered from a young woman who had recovered from COVID-19. Specimen: PBMCs or T cells enriched from blood (not recorded which). The chain employs TRBV18 and TRBJ2-2, with D maybe TRBD2 (7 bases). The CDR3 bases are TGTGCCAGCTCACCGCCGGGGAGGGGGACGGTGAACACCGGGGAGCTGTTTTTT. Residues: CASSPPGRGTVNTGELFF.